Sequencing of this T cell receptor (beta chain) was carried out in a study of blood T cell repertoires in COVID-19. Assay: immunoSEQ multiplex PCR; the TCRdb copy retains only in-frame clones and omits some. The table records 150,000 to 200,000 clones, around 80% of them present only once. The CDR3 contains 14 residues. In germline, CDR1 is SGHRS, CDR2 YFSETQ. V lost 8 bases, J lost 4 bases, and 5 bases stayed unmatched. Sequencing used peripheral blood. This clonotype was obtained from an elderly woman with acute or convalescent COVID-19. The V and J genes are TRBV5-1 and TRBJ2-5, with 13 nucleotides matching TRBD2. The CDR3 loop is CASQTSGGPETQYF. The CDR3 coding sequence is TGCGCCAGTCAGACTAGCGGGGGGCCAGAGACCCAGTACTTC.